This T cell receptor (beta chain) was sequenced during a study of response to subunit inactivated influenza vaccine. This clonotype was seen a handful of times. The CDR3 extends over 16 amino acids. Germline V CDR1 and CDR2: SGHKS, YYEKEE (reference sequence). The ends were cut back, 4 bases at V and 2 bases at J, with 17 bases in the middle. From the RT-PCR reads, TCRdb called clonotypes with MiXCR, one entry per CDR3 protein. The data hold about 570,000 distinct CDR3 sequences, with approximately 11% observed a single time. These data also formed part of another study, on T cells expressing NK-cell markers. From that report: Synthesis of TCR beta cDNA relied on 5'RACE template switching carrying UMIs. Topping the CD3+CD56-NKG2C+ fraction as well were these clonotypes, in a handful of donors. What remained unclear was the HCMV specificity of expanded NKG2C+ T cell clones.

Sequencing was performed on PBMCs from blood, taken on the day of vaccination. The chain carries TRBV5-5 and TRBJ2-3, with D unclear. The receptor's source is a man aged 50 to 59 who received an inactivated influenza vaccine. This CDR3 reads CASSLPLSGSTDTQYF. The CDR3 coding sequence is TGTGCCAGCAGCCTCCCACTTAGTGGTTCCACAGATACGCAGTATTTT.